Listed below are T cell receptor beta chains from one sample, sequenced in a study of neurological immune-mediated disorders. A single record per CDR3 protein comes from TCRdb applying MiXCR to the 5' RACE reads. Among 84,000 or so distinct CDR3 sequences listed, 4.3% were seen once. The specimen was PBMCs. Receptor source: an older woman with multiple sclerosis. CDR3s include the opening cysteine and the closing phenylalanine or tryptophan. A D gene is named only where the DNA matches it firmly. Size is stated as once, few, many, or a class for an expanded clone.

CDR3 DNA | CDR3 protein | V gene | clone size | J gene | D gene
TGCAGCGTTGAAAGGGGGGGCGGCTACACCTTC | CSVERGGGYTF | TRBV29-1 | many | TRBJ1-2 | -
TGCGCCAGCAGCTTGGTTTGGGGGCGCACAGATACGCAGTATTTT | CASSLVWGRTDTQYF | TRBV5-1 | many | TRBJ2-3 | -
TGCGCCAGCAGCTCACAGGGGACGGGGGGACCATACGAGCAGTACTTC | CASSSQGTGGPYEQYF | TRBV5-1 | many | TRBJ2-7 | -
TGCAGCGTTGACCTCGGGGGTAGGAATGAGCAGTTCTTC | CSVDLGGRNEQFF | TRBV29-1 | many | TRBJ2-1 | -
TGCGCCAGCAGTGAGGTTCGGCTAAGCAGCTCTGGGGCCAACGTCCTGACTTTC | CASSEVRLSSSGANVLTF | TRBV10-1 | many | TRBJ2-6 | -
TGTGCCAGCAGCTTCCGACAGGGATATAGGAATGAGCAGTTCTTC | CASSFRQGYRNEQFF | TRBV6-5 | many | TRBJ2-1 | TRBD1
TGTGCCAGCAGTTTTAGAGAGGAGCCTAACTATGGCTACACCTTC | CASSFREEPNYGYTF | TRBV27 | many | TRBJ1-2 | -
TGCGCCAGCACCTCGGGGGCAACTAATGAAAAACTGTTTTTT | CASTSGATNEKLFF | TRBV5-1 | many | TRBJ1-4 | -
TGTGCCAGCAGCCCCGGGACAGTGACTTACAATGAGCAGTTCTTC | CASSPGTVTYNEQFF | TRBV3-1 | many | TRBJ2-1 | TRBD1
TGTGCCAGCAGTAGGGACAGTATCAACGAGCAGTACTTC | CASSRDSINEQYF | TRBV2 | many | TRBJ2-7 | TRBD1
TGTGCCAGCAGTTACTCGAGGGGGGACGAGCAGTACTTC | CASSYSRGDEQYF | TRBV6-5 | many | TRBJ2-7 | -
TGTGCCAGCAGTGAACGGTCAATTCCGTTCTACAATGAGCAGTTCTTC | CASSERSIPFYNEQFF | TRBV2 | many | TRBJ2-1 | -
TGCAGTGCTAGAGGACAGGGGGCCCTCGGTTCTGGGGCCAACGTCCTGACTTTC | CSARGQGALGSGANVLTF | TRBV20-1 | many | TRBJ2-6 | TRBD1